This TCR beta chain was recorded in a study of cytomegalovirus exposure and HLA in healthy donors. The study, taken as a whole, reports: High sensitivity and specificity were reportedly achieved when the classifier diagnosed cytomegalovirus status. 150 to 200 TCR beta chains were listed as cytomegalovirus-associated. Subsequent analysis showed first-cohort TCR clusters tending to co-occur in 120 validation repertoires.

Notes on this clone: The antigen is unknown.

V was pared by 4 bases and J by 2 bases, with 11 bases of the junction left unmatched. The germline gives CDR1 MDHEN, CDR2 SYDVKM. The CDR3 extends over 18 amino acids. The repertoire was sequenced with immunoSEQ multiplex PCR; TCRdb's copy has only in-frame clones and lacks some. This table has some 250,000 clones, around 91% appearing once. The chain carries TRBV28 and TRBJ2-6; TRBD1 agrees at 7 bases. The sample comprised PBMCs. The receptor was derived from a woman under 30 in good health and CMV-seronegative. CDR3 loop: CASSSTINDRAGANVLTF. Written as DNA, the CDR3 is TGTGCCAGCAGTTCTACGATAAATGACAGGGCTGGGGCCAACGTCCTGACTTTC.